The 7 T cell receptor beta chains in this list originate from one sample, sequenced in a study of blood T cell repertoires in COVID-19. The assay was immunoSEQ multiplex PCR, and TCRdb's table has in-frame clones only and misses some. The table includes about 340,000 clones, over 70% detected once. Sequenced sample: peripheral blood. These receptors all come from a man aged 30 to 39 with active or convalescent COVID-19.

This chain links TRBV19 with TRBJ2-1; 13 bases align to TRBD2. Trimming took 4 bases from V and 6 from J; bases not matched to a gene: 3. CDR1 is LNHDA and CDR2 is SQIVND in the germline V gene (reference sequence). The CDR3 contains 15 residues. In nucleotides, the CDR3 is TGTGCCAGTAGTACGGGACTAGCGGGACTCAATGAGCAGTTCTTC. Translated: CASSTGLAGLNEQFF.

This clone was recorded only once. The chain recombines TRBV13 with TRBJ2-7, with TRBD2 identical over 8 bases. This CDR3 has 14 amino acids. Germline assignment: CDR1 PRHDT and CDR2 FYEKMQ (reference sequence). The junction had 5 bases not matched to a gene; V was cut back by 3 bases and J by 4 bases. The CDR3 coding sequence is TGTGCCAGCAGCTTTGCTAGCGGGCGTTACGAGCAGTACTTC. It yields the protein CASSFASGRYEQYF.

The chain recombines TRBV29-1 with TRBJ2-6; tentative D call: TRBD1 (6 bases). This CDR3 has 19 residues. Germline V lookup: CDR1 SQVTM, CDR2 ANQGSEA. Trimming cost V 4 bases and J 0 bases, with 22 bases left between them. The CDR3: CSVVGPGTPGGSGANVLTF. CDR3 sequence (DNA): TGCAGCGTTGTGGGACCAGGGACACCGGGTGGCTCTGGGGCCAACGTCCTGACTTTC.

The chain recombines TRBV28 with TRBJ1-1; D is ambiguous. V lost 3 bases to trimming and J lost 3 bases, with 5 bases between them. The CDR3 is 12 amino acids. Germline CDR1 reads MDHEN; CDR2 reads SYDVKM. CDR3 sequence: CASSFPHTEAFF. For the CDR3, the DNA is TGTGCCAGCAGTTTCCCTCACACTGAAGCTTTCTTT.

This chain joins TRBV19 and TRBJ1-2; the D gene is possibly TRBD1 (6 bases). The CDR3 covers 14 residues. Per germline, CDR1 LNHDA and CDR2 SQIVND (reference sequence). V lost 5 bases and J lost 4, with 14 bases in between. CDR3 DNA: TGTGCCAGTAGTGGCCGGACAGCCCCCTATGGCTACACCTTC. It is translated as CASSGRTAPYGYTF.

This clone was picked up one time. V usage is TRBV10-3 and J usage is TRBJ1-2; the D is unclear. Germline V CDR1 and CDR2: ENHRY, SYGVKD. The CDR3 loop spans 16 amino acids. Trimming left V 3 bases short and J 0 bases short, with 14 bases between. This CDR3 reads CAISDLSGPTNYGYTF. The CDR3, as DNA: TGTGCCATCAGTGATTTGTCAGGCCCTACTAACTATGGCTACACCTTC.

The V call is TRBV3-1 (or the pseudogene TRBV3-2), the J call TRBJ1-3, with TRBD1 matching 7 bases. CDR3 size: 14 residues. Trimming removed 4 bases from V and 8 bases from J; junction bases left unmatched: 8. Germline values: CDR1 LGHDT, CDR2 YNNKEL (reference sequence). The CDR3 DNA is TGTGCCAGCAGCCCTTGGGGGACAGAGGACACCATATATTTT. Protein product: CASSPWGTEDTIYF.